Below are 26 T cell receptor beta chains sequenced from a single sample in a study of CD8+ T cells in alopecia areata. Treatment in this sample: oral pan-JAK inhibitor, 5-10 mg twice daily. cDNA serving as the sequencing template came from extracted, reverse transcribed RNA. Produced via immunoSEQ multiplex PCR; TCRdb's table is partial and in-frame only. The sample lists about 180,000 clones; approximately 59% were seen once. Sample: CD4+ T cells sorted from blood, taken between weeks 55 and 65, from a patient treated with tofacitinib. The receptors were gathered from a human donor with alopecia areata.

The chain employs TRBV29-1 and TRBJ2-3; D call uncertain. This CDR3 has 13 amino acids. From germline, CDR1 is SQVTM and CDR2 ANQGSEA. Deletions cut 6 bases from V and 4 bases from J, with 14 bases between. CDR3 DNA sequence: TGCAGCGTCTCGGGTCGGGCAGCAGATACGCAGTATTTT. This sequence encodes CSVSGRAADTQYF.

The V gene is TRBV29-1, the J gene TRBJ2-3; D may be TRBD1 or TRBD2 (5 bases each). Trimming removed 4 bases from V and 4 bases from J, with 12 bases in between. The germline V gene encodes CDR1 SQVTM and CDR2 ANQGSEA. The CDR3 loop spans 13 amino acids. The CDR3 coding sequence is TGCAGCGTTGGGAGGCAGGGCCCAGATACGCAGTATTTT. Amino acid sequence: CSVGRQGPDTQYF.

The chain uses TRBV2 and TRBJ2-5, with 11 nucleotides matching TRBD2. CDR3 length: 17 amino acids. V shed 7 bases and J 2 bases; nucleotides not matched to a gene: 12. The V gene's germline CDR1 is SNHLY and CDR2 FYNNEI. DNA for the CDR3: TGTGCCAGCAACAATCGAGGGGGGACTAGCGGACAAGAGACCCAGTACTTC. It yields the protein CASNNRGGTSGQETQYF.

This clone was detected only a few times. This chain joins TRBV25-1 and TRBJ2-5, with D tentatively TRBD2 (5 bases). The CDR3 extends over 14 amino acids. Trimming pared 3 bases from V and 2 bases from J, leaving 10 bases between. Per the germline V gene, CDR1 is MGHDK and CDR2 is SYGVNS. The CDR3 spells CASSDPGIQETQYF. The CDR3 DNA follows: TGTGCCAGCAGTGACCCGGGGATACAAGAGACCCAGTACTTC.

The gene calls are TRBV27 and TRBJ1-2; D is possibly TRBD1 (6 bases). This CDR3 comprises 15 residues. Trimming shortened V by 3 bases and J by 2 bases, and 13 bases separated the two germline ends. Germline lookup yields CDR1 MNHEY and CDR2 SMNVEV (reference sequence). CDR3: CASSFDRTSNYGYTF. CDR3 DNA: TGTGCCAGCAGTTTCGACAGGACCTCAAACTATGGCTACACCTTC.

CDR3 protein: CSVDQQGGTDTQYF. In DNA, the CDR3 is TGCAGCGTTGATCAGCAGGGTGGTACAGATACGCAGTATTTT. The chain uses TRBV29-1 and TRBJ2-3; possibly TRBD1 for D (5 bases). The germline CDR1 and CDR2 sequences are SQVTM and ANQGSEA. The CDR3 is 14 amino acids. V was trimmed by 3 bases and J by 3 bases, leaving 13 bases between them.

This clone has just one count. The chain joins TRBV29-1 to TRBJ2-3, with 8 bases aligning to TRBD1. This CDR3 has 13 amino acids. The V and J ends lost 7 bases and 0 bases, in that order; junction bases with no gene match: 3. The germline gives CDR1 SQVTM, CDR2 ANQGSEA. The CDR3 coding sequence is TGCAGCGCCCGACAGGGGAGCACAGATACGCAGTATTTT. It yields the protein CSARQGSTDTQYF.

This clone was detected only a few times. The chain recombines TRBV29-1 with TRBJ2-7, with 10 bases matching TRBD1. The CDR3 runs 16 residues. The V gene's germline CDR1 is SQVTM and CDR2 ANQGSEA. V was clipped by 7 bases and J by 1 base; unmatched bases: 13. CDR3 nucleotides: TGCAGCGGAGCGAATAGCCCGGGACAGGGGTCCTACGAGCAGTACTTC. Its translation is CSGANSPGQGSYEQYF.

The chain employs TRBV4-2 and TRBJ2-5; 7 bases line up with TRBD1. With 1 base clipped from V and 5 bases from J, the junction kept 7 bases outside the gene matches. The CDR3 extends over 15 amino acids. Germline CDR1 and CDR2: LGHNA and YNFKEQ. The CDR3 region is CASSQVVGGAETQYF. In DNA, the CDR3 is TGTGCCAGCAGCCAAGTTGTAGGGGGCGCCGAGACCCAGTACTTC.

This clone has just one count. The CDR3 sequence: CASSFGGQEGQPQHF. In DNA, the CDR3 is TGTGCCAGCAGCTTCGGGGGGCAGGAGGGTCAGCCCCAGCATTTT. The rearrangement links TRBV7-8 to TRBJ1-5; D may be TRBD1 (6 bases). The germline V gene has CDR1 SGHVS and CDR2 FQNEAQ. The CDR3 length is 15 residues. V lost 3 bases to trimming and J lost 6 bases, with 15 bases between them.

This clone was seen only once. CDR3 region: CAWSSYRADSLANTGELFF. Written as DNA, the CDR3 is TGTGCCTGGAGTTCGTACCGGGCAGACAGCCTCGCGAACACCGGGGAGCTGTTTTTT. The V gene is TRBV30, the J gene TRBJ2-2; possibly TRBD1 for D (5 bases). This CDR3 contains 19 residues. The ends were cut back, 2 bases at V and 0 bases at J, with 22 bases in the middle. Per the germline V gene, CDR1 is GTSNPN and CDR2 is SVGIG (reference sequence).

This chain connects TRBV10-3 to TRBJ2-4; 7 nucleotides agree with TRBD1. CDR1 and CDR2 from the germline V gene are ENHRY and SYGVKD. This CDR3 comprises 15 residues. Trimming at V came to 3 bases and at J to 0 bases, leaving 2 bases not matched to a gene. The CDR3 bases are TGTGCCATCAGTGAAACAGGGGCAGCCAAAAACATTCAGTACTTC. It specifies CAISETGAAKNIQYF.

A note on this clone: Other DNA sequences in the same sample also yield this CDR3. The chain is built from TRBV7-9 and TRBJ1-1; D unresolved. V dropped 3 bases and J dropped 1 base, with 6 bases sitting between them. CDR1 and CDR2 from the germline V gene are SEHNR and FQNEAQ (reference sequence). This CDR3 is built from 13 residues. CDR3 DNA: TGTGCCAGCAGCTTGGTGGGGAACACTGAAGCTTTCTTT. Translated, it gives CASSLVGNTEAFF.

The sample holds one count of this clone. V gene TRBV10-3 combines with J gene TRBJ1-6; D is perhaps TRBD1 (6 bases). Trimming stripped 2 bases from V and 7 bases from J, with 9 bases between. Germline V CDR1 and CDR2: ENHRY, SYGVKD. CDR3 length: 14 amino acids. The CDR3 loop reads CAISEGQSNSPLHF. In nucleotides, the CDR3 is TGTGCCATCAGTGAGGGACAGTCAAATTCACCCCTCCACTTT.

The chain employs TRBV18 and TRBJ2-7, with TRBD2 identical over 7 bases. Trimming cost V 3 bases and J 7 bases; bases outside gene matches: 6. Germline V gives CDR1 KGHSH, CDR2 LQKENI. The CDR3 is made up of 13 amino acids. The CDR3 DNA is TGTGCCAGCTCACCGGGAGGGGATCTTGAGCAGTACTTC. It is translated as CASSPGGDLEQYF.

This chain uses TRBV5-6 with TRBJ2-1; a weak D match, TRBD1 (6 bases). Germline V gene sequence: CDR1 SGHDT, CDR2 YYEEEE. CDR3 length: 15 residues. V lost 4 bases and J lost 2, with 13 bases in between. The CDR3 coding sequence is TGTGCCAGCAGCCCGCCATCAGGGGCCTACAATGAGCAGTTCTTC. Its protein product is CASSPPSGAYNEQFF.

The DNA for the CDR3 is TGTGCCAGCAGCTTAGCGGACGGTGAAGCTTTCTTT. It encodes CASSLADGEAFF. This chain links TRBV7-2 with TRBJ1-1; D gene uncertain. From germline, CDR1 is SGHTA and CDR2 FQGNSA. Trimming took off 0 bases at V and 7 bases at J, with 6 bases between the two ends. This CDR3 is built from 12 residues.

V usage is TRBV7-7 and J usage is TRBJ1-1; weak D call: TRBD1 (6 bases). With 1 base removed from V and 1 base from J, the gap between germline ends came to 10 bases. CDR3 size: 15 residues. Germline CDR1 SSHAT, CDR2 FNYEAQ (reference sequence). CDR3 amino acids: CASSLGGGRNTEAFF. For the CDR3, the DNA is TGTGCCAGCAGCTTAGGCGGGGGCAGGAACACTGAAGCTTTCTTT. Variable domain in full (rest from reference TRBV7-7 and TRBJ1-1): GAGVSQSPRYKVTKRGQDVTLRCDPISSHATLYWYQQALGQGPEFLTYFNYEAQPDKSGLPSDRFSAERPEGSISTLTIQRTEQRDSAMYRCASSLGGGRNTEAFFGQGTRLTVV.

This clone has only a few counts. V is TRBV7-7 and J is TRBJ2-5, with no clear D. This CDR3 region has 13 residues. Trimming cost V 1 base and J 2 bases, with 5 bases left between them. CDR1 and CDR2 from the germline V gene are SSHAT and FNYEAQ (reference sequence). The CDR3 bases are TGTGCCAGCAGCTTAGGGCGGCAAGAGACCCAGTACTTC. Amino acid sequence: CASSLGRQETQYF. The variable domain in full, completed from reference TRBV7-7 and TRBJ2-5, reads GAGVSQSPRYKVTKRGQDVTLRCDPISSHATLYWYQQALGQGPEFLTYFNYEAQPDKSGLPSDRFSAERPEGSISTLTIQRTEQRDSAMYRCASSLGRQETQYFGPGTRLLVL.

The DNA for the CDR3 is TGTGCCAGCGAACGACAGGGGGGACAGCCCCAGCATTTT. It encodes CASERQGGQPQHF. The V gene is TRBV2, the J gene TRBJ1-5; 9 positions match TRBD1. Germline trimming cut 8 bases from V and 7 bases from J; bases unmatched to any gene: 6. Germline V gives CDR1 SNHLY, CDR2 FYNNEI. There are 13 residues in the CDR3.

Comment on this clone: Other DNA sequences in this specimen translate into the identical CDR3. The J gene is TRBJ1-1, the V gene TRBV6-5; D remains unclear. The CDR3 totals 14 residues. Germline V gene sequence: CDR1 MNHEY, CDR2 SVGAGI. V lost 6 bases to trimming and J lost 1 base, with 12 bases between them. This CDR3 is CASSPPRGNTEAFF. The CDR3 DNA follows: TGTGCCAGCAGCCCACCTCGGGGGAACACTGAAGCTTTCTTT.

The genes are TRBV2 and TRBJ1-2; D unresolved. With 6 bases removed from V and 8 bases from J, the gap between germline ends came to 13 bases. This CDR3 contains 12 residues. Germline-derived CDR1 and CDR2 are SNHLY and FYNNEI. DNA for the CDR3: TGTGCCAGCAGCCCGACGGACGGCGGCTACACCTTC. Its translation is CASSPTDGGYTF.

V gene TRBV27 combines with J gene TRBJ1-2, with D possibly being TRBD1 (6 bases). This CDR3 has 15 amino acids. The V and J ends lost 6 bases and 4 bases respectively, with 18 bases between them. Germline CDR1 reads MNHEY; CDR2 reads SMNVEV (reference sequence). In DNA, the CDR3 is TGTGCCAGCAGCCCTCCCGGCGGGGGCCTCTATGGCTACACCTTC. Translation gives CASSPPGGGLYGYTF.

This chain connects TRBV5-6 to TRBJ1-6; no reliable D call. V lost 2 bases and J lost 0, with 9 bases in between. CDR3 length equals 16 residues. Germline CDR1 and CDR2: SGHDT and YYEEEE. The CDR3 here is CASSLFGSSYNSPLHF. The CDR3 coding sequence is TGTGCCAGCAGCTTATTTGGTTCCTCCTATAATTCACCCCTCCACTTT.

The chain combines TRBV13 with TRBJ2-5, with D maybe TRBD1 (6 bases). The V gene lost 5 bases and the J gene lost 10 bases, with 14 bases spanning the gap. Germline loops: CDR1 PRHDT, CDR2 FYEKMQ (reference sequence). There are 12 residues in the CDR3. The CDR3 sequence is CASSPLEGVQYF. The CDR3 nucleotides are TGTGCCAGCAGCCCGCTTGAGGGGGTCCAGTACTTC.

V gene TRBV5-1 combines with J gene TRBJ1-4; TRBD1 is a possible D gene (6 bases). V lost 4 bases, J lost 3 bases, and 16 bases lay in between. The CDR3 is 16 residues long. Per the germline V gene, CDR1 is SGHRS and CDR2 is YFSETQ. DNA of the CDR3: TGCGCCAGCAGCCCTGGGACAACTACAGCTAATGAAAAACTGTTTTTT. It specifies CASSPGTTTANEKLFF.